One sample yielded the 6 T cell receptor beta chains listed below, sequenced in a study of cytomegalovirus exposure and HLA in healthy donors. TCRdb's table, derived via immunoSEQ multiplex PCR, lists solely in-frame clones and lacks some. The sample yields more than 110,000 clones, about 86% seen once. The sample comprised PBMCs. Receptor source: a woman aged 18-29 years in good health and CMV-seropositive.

The CDR3 is CASSLTSGAYNEQFF. The CDR3 bases are TGTGCCAGCAGCCTAACTAGCGGGGCATACAATGAGCAGTTCTTC. V and J are TRBV6-5 and TRBJ2-1; TRBD2 aligns across 10 bases. Trimming cost V 6 bases and J 4 bases; bases outside gene matches: 6. CDR1 and CDR2 from the germline V gene are MNHEY and SVGAGI. There are 15 residues in the CDR3.

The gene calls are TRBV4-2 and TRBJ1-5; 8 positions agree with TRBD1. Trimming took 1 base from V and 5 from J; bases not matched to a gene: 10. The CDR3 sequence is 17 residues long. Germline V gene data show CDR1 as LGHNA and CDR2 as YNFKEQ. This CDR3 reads CASSQVSGGPLDQPQHF. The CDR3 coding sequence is TGTGCCAGCAGCCAAGTGTCAGGGGGCCCTCTTGATCAGCCCCAGCATTTT.

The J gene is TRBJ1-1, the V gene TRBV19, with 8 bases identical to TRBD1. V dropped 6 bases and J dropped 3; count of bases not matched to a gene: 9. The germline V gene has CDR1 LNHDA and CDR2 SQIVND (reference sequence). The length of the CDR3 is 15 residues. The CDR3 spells CASRGQDREYTEAFF. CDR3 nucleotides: TGTGCCAGTAGGGGCCAGGACAGGGAGTACACTGAAGCTTTCTTT. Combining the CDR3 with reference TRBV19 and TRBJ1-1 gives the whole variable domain DGGITQSPKYLFRKEGQNVTLSCEQNLNHDAMYWYRQDPGQGLRLIYYSQIVNDFQKGDIAEGYSVSREKKESFPLTVTSAQKNPTAFYLCASRGQDREYTEAFFGQGTRLTVV.

CDR3 coding DNA: TGTGCCAGCAGCGTAGGCTCTCGTTCAGGGAACTATGGCTACACCTTC. Protein: CASSVGSRSGNYGYTF. The chain joins TRBV9 to TRBJ1-2; possibly TRBD1 for D (5 bases). V lost 0 bases to trimming and J lost 2 bases, with 14 bases between them. This CDR3 comprises 16 residues. Germline CDR1 reads SGDLS; CDR2 reads YYNGEE.

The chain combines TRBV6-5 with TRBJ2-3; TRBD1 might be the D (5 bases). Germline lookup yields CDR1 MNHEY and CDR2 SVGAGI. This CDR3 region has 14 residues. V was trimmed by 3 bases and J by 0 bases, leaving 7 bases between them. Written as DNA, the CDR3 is TGTGCCAGCAGTTATAGGGGCAGCACAGATACGCAGTATTTT. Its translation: CASSYRGSTDTQYF.

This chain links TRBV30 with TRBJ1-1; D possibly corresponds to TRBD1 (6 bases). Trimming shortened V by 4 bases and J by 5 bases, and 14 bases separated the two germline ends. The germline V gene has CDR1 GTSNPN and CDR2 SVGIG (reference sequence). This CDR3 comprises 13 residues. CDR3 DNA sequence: TGTGCCTGGATTCCAGGGGCGAGAACTGAAGCTTTCTTT. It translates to CAWIPGARTEAFF.